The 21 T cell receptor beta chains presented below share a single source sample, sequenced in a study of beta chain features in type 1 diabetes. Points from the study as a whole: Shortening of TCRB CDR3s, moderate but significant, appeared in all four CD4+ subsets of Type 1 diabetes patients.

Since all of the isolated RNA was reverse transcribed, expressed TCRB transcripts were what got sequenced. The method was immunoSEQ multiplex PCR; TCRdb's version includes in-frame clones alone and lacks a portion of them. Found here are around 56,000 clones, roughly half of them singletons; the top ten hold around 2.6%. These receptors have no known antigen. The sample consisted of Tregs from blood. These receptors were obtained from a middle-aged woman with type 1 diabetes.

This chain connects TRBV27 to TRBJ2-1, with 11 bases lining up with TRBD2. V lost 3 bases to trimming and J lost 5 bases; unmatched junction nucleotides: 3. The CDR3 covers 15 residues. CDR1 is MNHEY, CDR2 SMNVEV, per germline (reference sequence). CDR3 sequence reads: CASSFISGRDNEQFF. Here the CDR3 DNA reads TGTGCCAGCAGTTTTATTAGCGGGAGGGACAATGAGCAGTTCTTC.

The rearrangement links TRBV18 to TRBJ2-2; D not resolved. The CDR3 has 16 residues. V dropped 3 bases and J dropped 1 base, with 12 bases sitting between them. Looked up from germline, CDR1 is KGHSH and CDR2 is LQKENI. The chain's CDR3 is CASSPFMGLNTGELFF. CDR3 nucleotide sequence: TGTGCCAGCTCACCGTTTATGGGCTTGAACACCGGGGAGCTGTTTTTT.

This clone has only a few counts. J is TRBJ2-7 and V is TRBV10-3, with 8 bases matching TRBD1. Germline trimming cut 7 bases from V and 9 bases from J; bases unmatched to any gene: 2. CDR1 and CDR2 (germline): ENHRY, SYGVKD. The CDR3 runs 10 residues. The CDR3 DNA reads TGTGCCATCATGGACAGGGTGCAGTACTTC. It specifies CAIMDRVQYF.

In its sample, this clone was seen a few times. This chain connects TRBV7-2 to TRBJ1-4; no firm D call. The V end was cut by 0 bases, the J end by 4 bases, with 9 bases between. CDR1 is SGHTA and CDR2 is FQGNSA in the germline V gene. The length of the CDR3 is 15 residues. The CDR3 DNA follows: TGTGCCAGCAGCTTAGCGGGCAGGTTTAATGAAAAACTGTTTTTT. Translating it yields CASSLAGRFNEKLFF.

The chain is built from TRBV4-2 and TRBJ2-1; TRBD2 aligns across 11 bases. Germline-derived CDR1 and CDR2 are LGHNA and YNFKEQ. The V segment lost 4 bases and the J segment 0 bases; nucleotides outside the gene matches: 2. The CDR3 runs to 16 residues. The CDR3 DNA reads TGTGCCAGCAGCCGAGGGACTAGCGGCTCCTACAATGAGCAGTTCTTC. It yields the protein CASSRGTSGSYNEQFF.

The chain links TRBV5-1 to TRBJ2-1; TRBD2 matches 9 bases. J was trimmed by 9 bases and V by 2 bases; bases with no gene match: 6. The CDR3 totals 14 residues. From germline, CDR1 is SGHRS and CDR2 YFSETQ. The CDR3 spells CASSFLAGSSEQFF. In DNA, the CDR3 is TGCGCCAGCAGCTTCCTAGCGGGGTCAAGTGAGCAGTTCTTC.

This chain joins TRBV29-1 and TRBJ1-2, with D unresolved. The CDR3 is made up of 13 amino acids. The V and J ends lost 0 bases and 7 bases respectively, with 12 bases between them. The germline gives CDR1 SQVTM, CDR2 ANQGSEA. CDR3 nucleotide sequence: TGCAGCGTTGAAGAGGGGTCCGAGGGTGGCTACACCTTC. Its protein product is CSVEEGSEGGYTF.

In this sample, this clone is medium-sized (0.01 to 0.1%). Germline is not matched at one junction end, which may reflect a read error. CDR3 nucleotide sequence: TGTGCCAGCAGCCCCTCGTCCCCCCACAGGATCTTC. Amino acids: CASSPSSPHRIF. The chain joins TRBV7-9 to TRBJ2-1; a possible D gene is TRBD1 (5 bases). The CDR3 runs to 12 residues. Germline V gene sequence: CDR1 SEHNR, CDR2 FQNEAQ (reference sequence).

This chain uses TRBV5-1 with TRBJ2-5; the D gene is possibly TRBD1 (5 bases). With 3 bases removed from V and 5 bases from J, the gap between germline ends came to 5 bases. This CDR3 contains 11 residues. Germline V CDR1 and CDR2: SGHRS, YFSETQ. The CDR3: CASSWGETQYF. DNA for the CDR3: TGCGCCAGCAGCTGGGGCGAGACCCAGTACTTC.

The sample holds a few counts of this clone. CDR3 loop: CSESRGYGYTF. CDR3 bases: TGCAGTGAAAGCAGGGGCTATGGCTACACCTTC. V and J are TRBV20-1 and TRBJ1-2, with a possible D match to TRBD1 (6 bases). CDR3 length equals 11 residues. The V gene's germline CDR1 is DFQATT and CDR2 SNEGSKA (reference sequence). Trimming removed 7 bases at V and 4 bases at J, with 10 bases between.

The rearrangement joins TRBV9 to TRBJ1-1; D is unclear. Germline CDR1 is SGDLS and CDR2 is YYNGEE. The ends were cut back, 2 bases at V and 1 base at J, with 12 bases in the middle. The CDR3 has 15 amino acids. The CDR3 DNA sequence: TGTGCCAGCAGCGTCAGGCCCGGAGGGAACACTGAAGCTTTCTTT. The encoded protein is CASSVRPGGNTEAFF.

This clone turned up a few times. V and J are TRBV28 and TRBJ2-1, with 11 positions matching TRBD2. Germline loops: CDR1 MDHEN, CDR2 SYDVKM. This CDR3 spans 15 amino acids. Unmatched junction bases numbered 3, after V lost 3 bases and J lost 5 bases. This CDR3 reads CASSFPGLADNEQFF. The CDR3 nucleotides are TGTGCCAGCAGTTTCCCGGGACTAGCGGACAATGAGCAGTTCTTC.

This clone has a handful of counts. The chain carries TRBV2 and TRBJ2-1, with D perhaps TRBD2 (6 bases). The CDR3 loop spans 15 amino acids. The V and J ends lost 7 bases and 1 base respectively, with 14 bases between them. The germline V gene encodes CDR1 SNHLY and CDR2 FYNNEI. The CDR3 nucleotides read TGTGCCAGCACCGACGGGAGATTGTCCTACAATGAGCAGTTCTTC. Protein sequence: CASTDGRLSYNEQFF.

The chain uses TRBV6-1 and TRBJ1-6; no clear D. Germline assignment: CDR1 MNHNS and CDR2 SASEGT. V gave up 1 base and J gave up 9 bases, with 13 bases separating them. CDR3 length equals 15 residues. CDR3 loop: CASSEDPGSASPLHF. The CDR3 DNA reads TGTGCCAGCAGTGAAGACCCCGGGTCTGCTTCACCCCTCCACTTT.

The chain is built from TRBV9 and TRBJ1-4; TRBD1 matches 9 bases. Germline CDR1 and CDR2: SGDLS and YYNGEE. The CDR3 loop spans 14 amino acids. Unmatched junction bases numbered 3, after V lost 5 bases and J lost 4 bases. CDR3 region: CASSGQGSNEKLFF. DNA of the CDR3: TGTGCCAGCAGTGGACAGGGGAGTAATGAAAAACTGTTTTTT.

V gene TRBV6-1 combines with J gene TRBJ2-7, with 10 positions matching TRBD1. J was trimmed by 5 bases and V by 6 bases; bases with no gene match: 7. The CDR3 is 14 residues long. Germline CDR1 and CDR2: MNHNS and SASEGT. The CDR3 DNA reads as TGTGCCAGCAGGGGACAGGGGTTGGTCAACGAGCAGTACTTC. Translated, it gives CASRGQGLVNEQYF.

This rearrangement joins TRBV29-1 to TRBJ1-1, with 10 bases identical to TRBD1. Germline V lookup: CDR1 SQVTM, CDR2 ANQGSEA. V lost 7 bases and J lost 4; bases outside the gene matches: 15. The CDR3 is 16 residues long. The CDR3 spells CSALGRDRGRGTEAFF. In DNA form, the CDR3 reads TGCAGCGCGCTGGGTAGGGACAGGGGACGTGGCACTGAAGCTTTCTTT.

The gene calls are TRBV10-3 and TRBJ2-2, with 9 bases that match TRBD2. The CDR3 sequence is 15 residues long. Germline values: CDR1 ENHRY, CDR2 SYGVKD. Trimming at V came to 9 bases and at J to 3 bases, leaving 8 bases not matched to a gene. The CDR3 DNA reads TGTGCCATGCGGGGGGGCCTCCTGGACACCGGGGAGCTGTTTTTT. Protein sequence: CAMRGGLLDTGELFF.

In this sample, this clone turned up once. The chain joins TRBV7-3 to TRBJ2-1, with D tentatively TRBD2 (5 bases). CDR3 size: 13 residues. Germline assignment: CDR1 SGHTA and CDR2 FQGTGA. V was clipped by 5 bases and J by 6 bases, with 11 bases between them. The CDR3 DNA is TGTGCCAGCAGCCCGGTGGGAGTCAATGAGCAGTTCTTC. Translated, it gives CASSPVGVNEQFF.

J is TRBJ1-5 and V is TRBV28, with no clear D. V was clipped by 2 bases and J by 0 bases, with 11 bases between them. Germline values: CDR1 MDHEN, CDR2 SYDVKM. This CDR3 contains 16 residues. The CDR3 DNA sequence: TGTGCCAGCAGTTTAGATGAGGATTATAGCAATCAGCCCCAGCATTTT. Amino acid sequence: CASSLDEDYSNQPQHF.

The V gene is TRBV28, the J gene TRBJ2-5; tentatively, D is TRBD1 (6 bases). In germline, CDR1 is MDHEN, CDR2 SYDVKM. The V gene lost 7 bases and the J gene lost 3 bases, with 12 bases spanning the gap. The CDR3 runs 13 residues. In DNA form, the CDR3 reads TGTGCCAGCACCCGGGACACCAAAGAGACCCAGTACTTC. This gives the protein CASTRDTKETQYF.